This entry describes one T cell receptor beta chain. The data derive from a study of cytomegalovirus exposure and HLA in healthy donors. Clones were sequenced by immunoSEQ multiplex PCR, and TCRdb holds only the in-frame ones, with some missing. The sample lists over 200,000 clones; 75% to 90% were seen once. The validation cohort, a group of 130 or so subjects, included the donors and was separate from the roughly 700-subject first cohort. The V gene end was trimmed by 3 bases and the J gene end by 4 bases; junction bases not matched to a gene: 7. The germline V gene encodes CDR1 SGDLS and CDR2 YYNGEE. The CDR3 loop spans 15 amino acids.

The rearrangement uses TRBV9 and TRBJ2-7, with TRBD1 identical over 10 bases. The sequence was collected from a woman between 18 and 30 years old in good health and CMV-seronegative. The sample consisted of PBMCs. The DNA of the CDR3 is TGTGCCAGCAGCGCCAGACAGGGGGCAACTTACGAGCAGTACTTC. It encodes CASSARQGATYEQYF.